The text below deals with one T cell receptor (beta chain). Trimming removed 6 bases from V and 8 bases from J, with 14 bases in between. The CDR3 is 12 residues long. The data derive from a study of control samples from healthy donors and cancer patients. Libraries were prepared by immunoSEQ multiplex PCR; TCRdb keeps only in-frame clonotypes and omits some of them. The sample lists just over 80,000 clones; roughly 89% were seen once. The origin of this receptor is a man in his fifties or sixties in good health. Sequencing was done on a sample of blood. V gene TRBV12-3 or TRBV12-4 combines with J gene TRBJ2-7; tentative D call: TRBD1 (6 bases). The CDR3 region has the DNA TGTGCCAGCAGACAGGGATTGGGCAAGCAGTACTTC. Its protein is CASRQGLGKQYF.